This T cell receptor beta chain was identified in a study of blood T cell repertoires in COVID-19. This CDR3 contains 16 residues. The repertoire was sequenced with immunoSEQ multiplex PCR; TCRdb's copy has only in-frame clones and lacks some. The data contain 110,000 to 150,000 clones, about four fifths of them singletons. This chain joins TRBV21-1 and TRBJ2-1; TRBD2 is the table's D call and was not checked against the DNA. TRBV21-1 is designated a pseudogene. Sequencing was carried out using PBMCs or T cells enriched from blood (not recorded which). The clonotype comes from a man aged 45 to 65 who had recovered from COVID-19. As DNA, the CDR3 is TGTGCCAGCAGCAAAGTGGAGCGCCGGCAAAACAATGAGCAGTTCTTC. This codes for CASSKVERRQNNEQFF.